This entry is about one TCR beta chain. The antigen is undetermined. These data belong to a study of cytomegalovirus exposure and HLA in healthy donors. V shed 3 bases and J shed 0 bases, with 13 bases lying between them. The germline gives CDR1 SGDLS, CDR2 YYNGEE. CDR3 size: 16 residues. 60 Vbeta and 13 Jbeta primers were used in PCR. Sequenced by immunoSEQ multiplex PCR; TCRdb stores in-frame clones only, minus some. The sample has 130,000 or so clones. Study results and limitations: Sequencing likely produced, as an artifact, a cluster of highly shared sequence variants. At a 0.05 false discovery rate, a later analysis found around 15,000 TCR beta sequences to be associated with HLA alleles.

As for the donors, each was a healthy bone marrow donor. While unrecorded immune exposures were likely, the donors were nominally healthy when sampled. This chain uses TRBV9 with TRBJ1-3; a weak D match, TRBD1 (5 bases). The sequence came from a woman in her late teens or twenties in good health and CMV-seronegative. Sequencing was carried out using PBMCs. The CDR3 is CASSADNSPSGNTIYF. In DNA form, the CDR3 reads TGTGCCAGCAGCGCGGACAATTCGCCCTCTGGAAACACCATATATTTT.